One sample yielded the 11 T cell receptor beta chains listed below, sequenced in a study of T cell repertoires in cytomegalovirus infection. Their antigens are not known. In TCRdb, the reads were re-called with MiXCR into one record per CDR3 protein. The table records roughly 350,000 distinct CDR3 sequences, roughly 36% of them present only once. Sequenced here: cultured PBMCs, sampled from culture after CMV antigen stimulation. These receptors were taken from a human donor in good health (CMV status not recorded). Some clones in this sample may be carry-over from other donors' samples.

This chain connects TRBV6-6 to TRBJ1-5; 7 bases fit TRBD1. J lost 6 bases, V lost 0 bases, and 11 bases had no gene match. The CDR3 consists of 17 residues. Germline lookup yields CDR1 MNHNY and CDR2 SVGAGI (reference sequence). CDR3 sequence: CASSYSMLEGGGQPQHF. CDR3 coding DNA: TGTGCCAGCAGTTACTCGATGTTGGAAGGGGGCGGTCAGCCCCAGCATTTT.

The rearrangement joins TRBV7-6 to TRBJ2-7; unclear D gene. Germline V gene sequence: CDR1 SGHVS, CDR2 FNYEAQ. The CDR3 has 12 amino acids. The ends were cut back, 1 base at V and 6 bases at J, with 7 bases in the middle. The CDR3 DNA sequence: TGTGCCAGCAGCTTAGAAAACATCGAGCAGTACTTC. The encoded protein is CASSLENIEQYF.

This chain uses TRBV7-9 with TRBJ1-2, with 9 bases fitting TRBD1. V gave up 3 bases and J gave up 8 bases; unmatched junction bases: 4. The CDR3 is 13 amino acids. Germline V gives CDR1 SEHNR, CDR2 FQNEAQ (reference sequence). This CDR3 is CASSFGTGKGYTF. CDR3 coding DNA: TGTGCCAGCAGCTTCGGGACAGGGAAAGGCTACACCTTC.

This chain uses TRBV7-2 with TRBJ2-1; 10 bases align to TRBD2. Per germline, CDR1 SGHTA and CDR2 FQGNSA. The V and J ends lost 3 bases and 8 bases, in that order; junction bases with no gene match: 7. CDR3 length: 15 residues. Here the CDR3 DNA reads TGTGCCAGCAGCTTGGAAGCGGGAGGGCCGGATGAGCAGTTCTTC. Its translation: CASSLEAGGPDEQFF.

The chain's CDR3 is CASSLVRTSGRAGSSYEQYF. For the CDR3, the DNA is TGTGCCAGCAGCTTAGTGAGGACTAGCGGGAGGGCCGGGAGCTCCTACGAGCAGTACTTC. V is TRBV7-2 and J is TRBJ2-7; 15 nucleotides agree with TRBD2. The CDR3 covers 20 residues. The germline CDR1 and CDR2 sequences are SGHTA and FQGNSA. Trimming removed 1 base from V and 0 bases from J; junction bases left unmatched: 10. Together with reference TRBV7-2 and TRBJ2-7, the CDR3 gives the full variable domain: GAGVSQSPSNKVTEKGKDVELRCDPISGHTALYWYRQSLGQGLEFLIYFQGNSAPDKSGLPSDRFSAERTGGSVSTLTIQRTQQEDSAVYLCASSLVRTSGRAGSSYEQYFGPGTRLTVT.

There are many counts of this clonotype. This sequence joins TRBV7-2 and TRBJ1-6; 7 bases agree with TRBD1. CDR1 is SGHTA, CDR2 FQGNSA, per germline. The CDR3 runs 16 residues. V gave up 2 bases and J gave up 8 bases; unmatched junction bases: 9. CDR3 in DNA: TGTGCCAGCAGCTTAAGGGGGCGGGGTTTGGATTCACCCCTCCACTTT. Translating it yields CASSLRGRGLDSPLHF.

This rearrangement joins TRBV12-3 or TRBV12-4 to TRBJ2-5; maybe TRBD1 (7 bases). Trimming cost V 6 bases and J 1 base, with 18 bases left between them. This CDR3 has 16 amino acids. The CDR3 spells CASSPGDSWRQETQYF. DNA for the CDR3: TGTGCCAGCAGCCCGGGGGACAGCTGGCGCCAAGAGACCCAGTACTTC.

The J gene is TRBJ2-2, the V gene TRBV28; no definite D call. The CDR3 contains 19 residues. The germline V gene encodes CDR1 MDHEN and CDR2 SYDVKM. The V and J ends lost 6 bases and 0 bases respectively, with 23 bases between them. CDR3 in DNA: TGTGCCAGCAGAATAGGATGGGTGTCAGGACGGTCGAACACCGGGGAGCTGTTTTTT. Encoded protein: CASRIGWVSGRSNTGELFF.

This clonotype occurred a few times. The chain uses TRBV10-3 and TRBJ1-1; 8 nucleotides align to TRBD1. Per germline, CDR1 ENHRY and CDR2 SYGVKD. J gave up 4 bases and V 4 bases, and 20 bases lay outside the gene matches. This CDR3 comprises 19 residues. The CDR3, as DNA: TGTGCCATCAGTGGGCGTAGACAGGGGAATTCCGTCATGGGCACTGAAGCTTTCTTT. This sequence encodes CAISGRRQGNSVMGTEAFF.

At least ten counts were recorded for this clonotype. The J gene is TRBJ2-2, the V gene TRBV20-1, with a weak D call TRBD2 (7 bases). This CDR3 contains 14 residues. The V end lost 6 bases, the J end lost 4 bases, and 15 bases lay between the germline ends. Germline values: CDR1 DFQATT, CDR2 SNEGSKA (reference sequence). The CDR3 loop reads CSARQAGVTGELFF. CDR3 sequence (DNA): TGCAGTGCCAGACAGGCGGGGGTCACCGGGGAGCTGTTTTTT.

This clonotype was detected ten times or more. V and J are TRBV7-9 and TRBJ2-1, with D unresolved. The length of the CDR3 is 17 residues. V was trimmed by 4 bases and J by 0 bases, leaving 16 bases between them. CDR1 and CDR2 from the germline V gene are SEHNR and FQNEAQ (reference sequence). CDR3 in amino acids: CASSSQTVVGSYNEQFF. CDR3 nucleotide sequence: TGTGCCAGCAGCTCCCAAACGGTCGTAGGCTCCTACAATGAGCAGTTCTTC.